Described below is a single T cell receptor beta chain sequence and its context. The sample comes from a study of T cell changes during pregnancy in multiple sclerosis. The method was immunoSEQ multiplex PCR; TCRdb's version includes in-frame clones alone and lacks a portion of them. Found here are over 10,000 clones, 88% of them singletons; the top ten hold roughly 8.2%. Trimming left V 2 bases short and J 6 bases short, with 11 bases between. Germline-derived CDR1 and CDR2 are MNHEY and SMNVEV (reference sequence). The CDR3 runs 14 residues. The source material was CD8+ T cells from peripheral blood mononuclear cells, sampled in the first trimester of pregnancy. The chain carries TRBV27 and TRBJ1-5; D not certain. The receptor's source is a female donor with multiple sclerosis, enrolled in a pregnancy study. The CDR3 DNA reads as TGTGCCAGCAGTTTAACCAGCGCATTTCAGCCCCAGCATTTT. Encoded protein: CASSLTSAFQPQHF.